The 6 T cell receptor beta chains reported below all come from one sample, sequenced in a study of cytomegalovirus exposure and HLA in healthy donors (dated by TCRdb to about 2017). Library preparation employed the immunoSEQ multiplex PCR assay. For the multiplex PCR, a mixture combining 60 forward primers for TCR Vbeta segments and 13 reverse primers for TCR Jbeta segments was used. Drawn from immuneACCESS, this table holds only the in-frame rearrangements with V and J called that TCRdb kept. Clones are partly lost; checked studies trace under half to an unresolved V gene and leave the rest unexplained. This sample holds fewer than 95,000 clones; less than 85% were observed only once. Of the sample, 6.5% to 9% is held by the ten largest clones. Sequencing was carried out using PBMCs. These receptors were obtained from a man between 40 and 49 years old in good health and CMV-seropositive.

The chain carries TRBV7-9 and TRBJ2-3; D is unresolved. CDR1 SEHNR and CDR2 FQNEAQ come from the germline V gene (reference sequence). Trimming removed 5 bases at V and 0 bases at J, with 6 bases between. The CDR3 is made up of 13 amino acids. The CDR3 reads CASSATSTDTQYF. The CDR3 DNA reads TGTGCCAGCAGCGCAACTAGCACAGATACGCAGTATTTT.

On this clone itself: The junction does not match germline at one end; this may be a read error. The J gene is TRBJ1-6, the V gene TRBV5-4; a weak D match, TRBD1 (6 bases). Germline V gene lookup returns CDR1 SGHNT and CDR2 YYREEE (reference sequence). CDR3 length: 13 residues. The CDR3 protein is CASSLGQSSPGVF. The CDR3 region has the DNA TGTGCCAGCAGCTTAGGACAGTCAAGCCCGGGTGTCTTT.

The genes are TRBV7-8 and TRBJ2-7, with TRBD2 matching 9 bases. After removal of 1 base from V and 4 bases from J, the junction contained 5 bases not matched to a gene. This CDR3 is 15 amino acids long. From germline, CDR1 is SGHVS and CDR2 FQNEAQ. In DNA form, the CDR3 reads TGTGCCAGCAGCTTAGGGGGCGGGGGGGGTTACGAGCAGTACTTC. Its protein product is CASSLGGGGGYEQYF.

The chain has TRBV11-2 and TRBJ1-1; a possible D gene is TRBD1 (6 bases). Trimming cost V 5 bases and J 2 bases, with 12 bases left between them. This CDR3 is built from 14 residues. Per germline, CDR1 SGHAT and CDR2 FQNNGV. In DNA, the CDR3 is TGTGCCAGCAGCCCTGGCAGGGGAAACACTGAAGCTTTCTTT. This codes for CASSPGRGNTEAFF.

V is TRBV30 and J is TRBJ1-1; D is unresolved. Trimming removed 0 bases at V and 0 bases at J, with 11 bases between. The germline V gene encodes CDR1 GTSNPN and CDR2 SVGIG (reference sequence). The CDR3 has 15 residues. CDR3 nucleotide sequence: TGTGCCTGGAGTGTACAAACGGGGATGAACACTGAAGCTTTCTTT. It codes for CAWSVQTGMNTEAFF.

Points on this clone: At one boundary the junction diverges from the germline segment, which might be a read error. Other DNA variants within this sample encode the same CDR3. V gene TRBV5-1 combines with J gene TRBJ1-2, with 7 nucleotides matching TRBD1. Germline V CDR1 and CDR2: SGHRS, YFSETQ. The CDR3 is 13 residues long. CDR3 sequence reads: CASSQTGNYGYTF. CDR3 DNA sequence: TGCGCTAGCAGCCAGACAGGGAATTATGGCTACACCTTC.